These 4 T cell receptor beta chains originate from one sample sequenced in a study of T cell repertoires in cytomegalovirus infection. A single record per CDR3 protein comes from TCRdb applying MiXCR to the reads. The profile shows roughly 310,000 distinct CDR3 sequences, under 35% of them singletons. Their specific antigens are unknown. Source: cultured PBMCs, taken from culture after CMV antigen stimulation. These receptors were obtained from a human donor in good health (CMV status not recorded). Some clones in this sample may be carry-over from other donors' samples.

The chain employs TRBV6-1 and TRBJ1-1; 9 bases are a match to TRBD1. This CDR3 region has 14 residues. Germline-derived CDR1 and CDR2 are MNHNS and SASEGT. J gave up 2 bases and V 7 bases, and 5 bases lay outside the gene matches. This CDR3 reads CASTRTGANTEAFF. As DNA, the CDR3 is TGTGCCAGCACTAGGACAGGGGCAAACACTGAAGCTTTCTTT.

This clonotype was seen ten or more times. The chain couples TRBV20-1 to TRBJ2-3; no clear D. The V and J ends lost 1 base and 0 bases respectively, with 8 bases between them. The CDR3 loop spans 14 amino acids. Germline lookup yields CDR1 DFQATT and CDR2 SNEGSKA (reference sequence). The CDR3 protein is CSARAPTSTDTQYF. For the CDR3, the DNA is TGCAGTGCTAGAGCCCCAACTAGCACAGATACGCAGTATTTT.

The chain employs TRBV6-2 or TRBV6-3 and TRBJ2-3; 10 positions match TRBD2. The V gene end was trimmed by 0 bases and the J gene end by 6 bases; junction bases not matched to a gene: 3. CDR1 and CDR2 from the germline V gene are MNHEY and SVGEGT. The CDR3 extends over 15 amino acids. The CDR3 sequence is CASSYSPSGGDTQYF. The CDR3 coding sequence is TGTGCCAGCAGTTACTCTCCTAGCGGGGGCGATACGCAGTATTTT.

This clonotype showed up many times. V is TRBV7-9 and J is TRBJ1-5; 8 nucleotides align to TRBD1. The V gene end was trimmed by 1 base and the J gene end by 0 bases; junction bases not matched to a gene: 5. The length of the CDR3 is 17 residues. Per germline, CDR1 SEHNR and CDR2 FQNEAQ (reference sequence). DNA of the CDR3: TGTGCCAGCAGCTTAGGGGACAGGCAATATAGCAATCAGCCCCAGCATTTT. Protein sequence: CASSLGDRQYSNQPQHF. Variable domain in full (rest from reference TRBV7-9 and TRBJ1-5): DTGVSQNPRHKITKRGQNVTFRCDPISEHNRLYWYRQTLGQGPEFLTYFQNEAQLEKSRLLSDRFSAERPKGSFSTLEIQRTEQGDSAMYLCASSLGDRQYSNQPQHFGDGTRLSIL.